Listed here is a single T cell receptor beta chain. What it recognizes is unknown. The sample is drawn from a study of T cell responses to AZD1222 COVID-19 vaccine. Study findings and constraints: In all cases, repertoires were sampled only after the peak T cell response. Elevations in Spike-specific TCR breadth and depth followed administration of two AZD1222 doses.

Germline V gives CDR1 SGHRS, CDR2 YFSETQ. CDR3 length equals 13 residues. Trimming removed 1 base at V and 7 bases at J, with 11 bases between. Clones were sequenced by immunoSEQ multiplex PCR, and TCRdb holds only the in-frame ones, with some missing. The sample gives around 96,000 clones, around nine tenths of which show up once; roughly 2.8% is in the top ten. The V gene is TRBV5-1, the J gene TRBJ1-1; D unclear. The sequence came from an adult in good health. The sample in question was peripheral blood, obtained on day 0 of AZD1222 vaccination. The CDR3 region is CASSLTLSSEAFF. For the CDR3, the DNA is TGCGCCAGCAGCTTGACGCTAAGCAGTGAAGCTTTCTTT.